Described below is a single TCR beta chain sequence and its context. Its antigen is as yet unknown. These data come from a study of response to subunit inactivated influenza vaccine. Germline V lookup: CDR1 SGHTA, CDR2 FQGNSA. The junction had 6 bases not matched to a gene; V was cut back by 4 bases and J by 5 bases. CDR3 length: 14 amino acids. TCRdb passed the RT-PCR reads through MiXCR, listing each CDR3 protein once. The data contain 650,000 to 850,000 distinct CDR3 sequences, approximately 15% of them seen just once; the ten biggest clones take up 6% to 7%. Study results and caveats: The authors proposed limited new T cell recruitment per seasonal influenza vaccination.

The chain recombines TRBV7-2 with TRBJ1-2, with TRBD1 identical over 8 bases. The receptor was derived from a man aged 50-60 years who received an inactivated influenza vaccine. Sequences were derived from PBMCs from blood, sampled less than 15 days before vaccination. CDR3 loop: CASSSRQGLYGYTF. The CDR3 coding sequence is TGTGCCAGCAGCTCCCGACAGGGGTTGTATGGCTACACCTTC.